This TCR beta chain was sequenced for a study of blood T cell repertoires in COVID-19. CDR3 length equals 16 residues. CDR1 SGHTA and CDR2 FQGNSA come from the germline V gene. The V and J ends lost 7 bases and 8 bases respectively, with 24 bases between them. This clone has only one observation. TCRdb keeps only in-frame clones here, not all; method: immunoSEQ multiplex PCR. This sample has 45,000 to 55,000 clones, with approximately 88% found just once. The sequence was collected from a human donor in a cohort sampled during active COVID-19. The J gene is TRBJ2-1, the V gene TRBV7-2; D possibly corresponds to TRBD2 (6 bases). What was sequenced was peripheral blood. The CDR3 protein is CASTRPGGYGFDEQFF. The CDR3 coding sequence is TGTGCCAGCACCCGACCCGGAGGGTATGGATTTGATGAGCAGTTCTTC.